The 19 T cell receptor beta chains listed next were all sequenced from one sample in a study of cytomegalovirus exposure and HLA in healthy donors. TCRdb's table, derived via immunoSEQ multiplex PCR, lists solely in-frame clones and lacks some. Of more than 200,000 clones in the sample, about 92% were seen once. The sample comprised PBMCs. The receptors derive from a woman aged 25 to 45 in good health and CMV-seronegative.

The chain employs TRBV30 and TRBJ2-3; 7 nucleotides match TRBD1. J gave up 5 bases and V 5 bases, and 10 bases lay outside the gene matches. The CDR3 runs 14 residues. From germline, CDR1 is GTSNPN and CDR2 SVGIG (reference sequence). The CDR3 here is CAWSSTGPQDTQYF. As DNA, the CDR3 is TGTGCCTGGTCCTCGACAGGGCCCCAAGATACGCAGTATTTT.

The gene calls are TRBV28 and TRBJ1-4, with 11 bases matching TRBD1. V was clipped by 5 bases and J by 8 bases; unmatched bases: 7. Per germline, CDR1 MDHEN and CDR2 SYDVKM. The CDR3 has 15 residues. The CDR3 here is CASSRTGGLGEKLFF. CDR3 coding DNA: TGTGCCAGCAGTCGGACAGGGGGCCTTGGAGAAAAACTGTTTTTT.

This clone occurred once. The chain joins TRBV7-6 to TRBJ2-7; D not certain. The germline V and J ends were trimmed by 2 bases and 6 bases, with 11 bases remaining between them. Germline-derived CDR1 and CDR2 are SGHVS and FNYEAQ. The CDR3 covers 13 residues. The CDR3 DNA reads TGTGCCAGCAGCTTATTCACCTTTGGCGAGCAGTACTTC. Translating gives CASSLFTFGEQYF. The variable domain in full, with the rest retrieved from reference TRBV7-6 and TRBJ2-7, is GAGVSQSPRYKVTKRGQDVALRCDPISGHVSLYWYRQALGQGPEFLTYFNYEAQQDKSGLPNDRFSAERPEGSISTLTIQRTEQRDSAMYRCASSLFTFGEQYFGPGTRLTVT.

This clone was detected once. The genes are TRBV2 and TRBJ2-7, with TRBD1 matching 9 bases. The CDR3 sequence is 16 residues long. The germline gives CDR1 SNHLY, CDR2 FYNNEI. Trimming took 5 bases from V and 3 from J; bases not matched to a gene: 11. The chain's CDR3 is CASSSKLRDRVYEQYF. DNA for the CDR3: TGTGCCAGCAGTTCCAAACTCCGGGACAGGGTCTACGAGCAGTACTTC.

DNA of the CDR3: TGCGCCAGCAGCCAAGATCAACTACGAAAGGGGGAAAAACTGTTTTTT. Encoded protein: CASSQDQLRKGEKLFF. The rearrangement links TRBV4-3 to TRBJ1-4; D is perhaps TRBD1 (5 bases). This CDR3 region has 16 residues. V lost 0 bases and J 8 bases, leaving 16 bases between the germline ends. CDR1 is LGHNA, CDR2 YSLEER, per germline.

This clone was picked up a small number of times. The gene calls are TRBV6-5 and TRBJ2-1; TRBD2 agrees at 7 bases. This CDR3 region has 15 residues. V gave up 3 bases and J gave up 6 bases; unmatched junction bases: 8. Germline V gene data show CDR1 as MNHEY and CDR2 as SVGAGI. CDR3 region: CASSYVAGERNEQFF. The CDR3 bases are TGTGCCAGCAGTTATGTGGCGGGAGAACGCAATGAGCAGTTCTTC.

Note on this clone: Other DNA sequences within the sample encode an identical CDR3. The V call is TRBV15, the J call TRBJ2-7; D assignment may be TRBD1 or TRBD2 (6 bases each). V dropped 1 base and J dropped 3 bases, with 10 bases sitting between them. The CDR3 length is 14 residues. The V gene's germline CDR1 is LNHNV and CDR2 YYDKDF (reference sequence). The CDR3 loop is CATSRGRGLYEQYF. Here the CDR3 DNA reads TGTGCCACCAGCAGAGGTCGGGGGCTCTACGAGCAGTACTTC.

This clone showed up just a few times. This rearrangement joins TRBV9 to TRBJ2-4; TRBD2 matches 13 bases. This CDR3 contains 16 residues. V was pared by 3 bases and J by 3 bases, with 3 bases of the junction left unmatched. The V gene's germline CDR1 is SGDLS and CDR2 YYNGEE. The CDR3 reads CASSDTSGRGKNIQYF. The CDR3 nucleotides read TGTGCCAGCAGCGATACTAGCGGGAGGGGCAAAAACATTCAGTACTTC.

The chain combines TRBV7-3 with TRBJ2-1, with 10 positions matching TRBD2. Germline loops: CDR1 SGHTA, CDR2 FQGTGA. V lost 3 bases and J lost 4; bases outside the gene matches: 3. The CDR3 contains 15 residues. The CDR3 loop reads CASSLSGREYNEQFF. CDR3 nucleotide sequence: TGTGCCAGCAGCTTGAGCGGGAGGGAATACAATGAGCAGTTCTTC.

The J gene is TRBJ2-3, the V gene TRBV14; weak D call: TRBD2 (5 bases). Germline V lookup: CDR1 SGHDN, CDR2 FVKESK. Trimming stripped 0 bases from V and 2 bases from J, with 12 bases between. The CDR3 runs 16 residues. CDR3 DNA sequence: TGTGCCAGCAGCCAAGACGGGATGAGACTCACAGATACGCAGTATTTT. Protein sequence: CASSQDGMRLTDTQYF.

The chain has TRBV25-1 and TRBJ2-2; 7 bases fit TRBD1. V lost 8 bases and J lost 1; bases outside the gene matches: 4. This CDR3 has 14 amino acids. Looked up from germline, CDR1 is MGHDK and CDR2 is SYGVNS. The DNA of the CDR3 is TGTGCCAGCGGGGACAGCTTGAACACCGGGGAGCTGTTTTTT. Protein sequence: CASGDSLNTGELFF.

The V and J genes are TRBV29-1 and TRBJ1-1, with TRBD1 identical over 9 bases. There are 13 residues in the CDR3. Trimming cost V 7 bases and J 4 bases; bases outside gene matches: 7. Per the germline V gene, CDR1 is SQVTM and CDR2 is ANQGSEA. Here the CDR3 DNA reads TGCAGCGGGGGACAGGGTCCGGCCACTGAAGCTTTCTTT. It translates to CSGGQGPATEAFF. The variable domain in full, with the rest retrieved from reference TRBV29-1 and TRBJ1-1, is SAVISQKPSRDICQRGTSLTIQCQVDSQVTMMFWYRQQPGQSLTLIATANQGSEATYESGFVIDKFPISRPNLTFSTLTVSNMSPEDSSIYLCSGGQGPATEAFFGQGTRLTVV.

The sample holds one count of this clone. The V gene is TRBV9, the J gene TRBJ1-3, with D tentatively TRBD1 (6 bases). V gave up 0 bases and J gave up 2 bases, with 9 bases separating them. The V gene's germline CDR1 is SGDLS and CDR2 YYNGEE. The CDR3 is made up of 15 amino acids. CDR3 sequence (DNA): TGTGCCAGCAGCGTAGACGGGGGCACTGGAAACACCATATATTTT. As protein: CASSVDGGTGNTIYF.

In this sample, this clone turned up a few times. The chain uses TRBV4-2 and TRBJ2-2; no clear D gene. This CDR3 comprises 15 residues. CDR1 and CDR2 (germline): LGHNA, YNFKEQ. The V end lost 4 bases, the J end lost 3 bases, and 12 bases lay between the germline ends. The DNA for the CDR3 is TGTGCCAGCAGCCTCGAACCCTTAGACACCGGGGAGCTGTTTTTT. Translating gives CASSLEPLDTGELFF.

This rearrangement joins TRBV5-6 to TRBJ2-7; 10 nucleotides agree with TRBD1. The CDR3 spans 17 residues. The V gene's germline CDR1 is SGHDT and CDR2 YYEEEE. The J segment lost 6 bases and the V segment lost 0 bases, leaving 12 bases of the junction unmatched. CDR3 region: CASSLDLPTGGSLEQYF. CDR3 nucleotide sequence: TGTGCCAGCAGCTTGGATCTGCCGACAGGGGGCTCGCTCGAGCAGTACTTC.

The J gene is TRBJ2-7, the V gene TRBV28; 9 bases are a match to TRBD1. This CDR3 region has 14 residues. J lost 6 bases, V lost 5 bases, and 8 bases had no gene match. Per germline, CDR1 MDHEN and CDR2 SYDVKM. This CDR3 is CASSPGQGQGEQYF. Written as DNA, the CDR3 is TGTGCCAGCAGTCCAGGACAGGGGCAAGGCGAGCAGTACTTC.

The chain combines TRBV28 with TRBJ2-1; the D gene is possibly TRBD2 (5 bases). The V and J ends lost 7 bases and 9 bases respectively, with 19 bases between them. Germline assignment: CDR1 MDHEN and CDR2 SYDVKM. This CDR3 contains 14 residues. The CDR3 DNA reads TGTGCCAGCAACGAAGGCCTCCTAGCCAGTGAGCAGTTCTTC. It codes for CASNEGLLASEQFF.

The rearrangement uses TRBV11-3 and TRBJ2-2; TRBD2 matches at 9 bases. J lost 5 bases, V lost 6 bases, and 10 bases had no gene match. Per germline, CDR1 SGHNT and CDR2 YENEEA. The CDR3 length is 16 residues. In DNA, the CDR3 is TGTGCCAGCAGTACACATAGCGGGAGTGGTACCGGGGAGCTGTTTTTT. It is translated as CASSTHSGSGTGELFF. Looking up the rest from reference TRBV11-3 and TRBJ2-2 gives the full variable domain: EAGVVQSPRYKIIEKKQPVAFWCNPISGHNTLYWYLQNLGQGPELLIRYENEEAVDDSQLPKDRFSAERLKGVDSTLKIQPAELGDSAVYLCASSTHSGSGTGELFFGEGSRLTVL.

The chain recombines TRBV10-3 with TRBJ1-1, with D hard to call. Trimming removed 6 bases from V and 8 bases from J, with 19 bases in between. This CDR3 contains 14 residues. Per germline, CDR1 ENHRY and CDR2 SYGVKD. This chain's CDR3 is CAISEGHNSNEAFF. The DNA for the CDR3 is TGTGCCATCAGCGAAGGGCACAATAGTAACGAAGCTTTCTTT.